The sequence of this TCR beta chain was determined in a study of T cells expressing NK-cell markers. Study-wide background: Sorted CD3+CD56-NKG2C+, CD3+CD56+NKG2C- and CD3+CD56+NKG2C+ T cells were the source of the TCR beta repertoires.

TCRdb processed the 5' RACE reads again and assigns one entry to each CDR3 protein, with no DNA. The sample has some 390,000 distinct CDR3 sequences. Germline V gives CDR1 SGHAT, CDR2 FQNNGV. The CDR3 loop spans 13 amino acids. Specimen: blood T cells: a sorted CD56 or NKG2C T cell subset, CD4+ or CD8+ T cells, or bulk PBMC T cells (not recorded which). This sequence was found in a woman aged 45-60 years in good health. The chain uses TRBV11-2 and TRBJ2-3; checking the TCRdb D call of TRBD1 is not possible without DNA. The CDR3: CASRLGGGDTQYF.